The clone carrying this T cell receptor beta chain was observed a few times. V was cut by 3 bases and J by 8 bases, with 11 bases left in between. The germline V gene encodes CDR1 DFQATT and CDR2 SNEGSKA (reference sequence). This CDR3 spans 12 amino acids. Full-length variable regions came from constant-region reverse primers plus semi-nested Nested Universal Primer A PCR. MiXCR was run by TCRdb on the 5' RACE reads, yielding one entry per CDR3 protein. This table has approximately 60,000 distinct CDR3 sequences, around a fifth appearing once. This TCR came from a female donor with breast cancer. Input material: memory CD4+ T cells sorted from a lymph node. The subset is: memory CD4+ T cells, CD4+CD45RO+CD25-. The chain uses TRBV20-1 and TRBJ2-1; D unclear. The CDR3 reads CSARVSGDEQFF. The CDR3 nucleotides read TGCAGTGCTAGGGTATCCGGCGATGAGCAGTTCTTC.